Shown below are 10 T cell receptor beta chains from a single sample sequenced in a study of blood T cell repertoires in COVID-19. Here immunoSEQ multiplex PCR was the method, and the copy in TCRdb shows in-frame clones only, minus some. In the table there are 100,000 to 150,000 clones, roughly 72% of which are singletons. The sample taken for sequencing was peripheral blood. Every receptor here comes from a man aged 60 to 69 with acute or convalescent COVID-19.

The gene calls are TRBV4-2 and TRBJ1-1, with D unresolved. Between the trimmed V and J ends, which lost 3 bases and 3 bases, there was a span of 17 bases. The germline V gene encodes CDR1 LGHNA and CDR2 YNFKEQ. CDR3 length: 16 residues. The CDR3 sequence is CASSQSSREVDTEAFF. The CDR3 region has the DNA TGTGCCAGCAGCCAGAGTTCCCGGGAAGTCGACACTGAAGCTTTCTTT.

The rearrangement joins TRBV7-9 to TRBJ1-2; the match to TRBD1 covers 9 bases. Germline CDR1 reads SEHNR; CDR2 reads FQNEAQ (reference sequence). CDR3 size: 14 residues. V dropped 1 base and J dropped 8; count of bases not matched to a gene: 5. The CDR3: CASSLGTGVPGYTF. The CDR3 nucleotides read TGTGCCAGCAGCTTAGGGACAGGGGTCCCGGGCTACACCTTC.

This chain uses TRBV2 with TRBJ2-1; 8 bases match TRBD1. Trimming took 9 bases from V and 5 from J; bases not matched to a gene: 9. The CDR3 is 14 amino acids. Germline V lookup: CDR1 SNHLY, CDR2 FYNNEI. As DNA, the CDR3 is TGTGCCAGTAGACGGGGACAGGAAAACAATGAGCAGTTCTTC. It specifies CASRRGQENNEQFF.

This rearrangement joins TRBV27 to TRBJ2-7, with D tentatively TRBD2 (5 bases). V dropped 3 bases and J dropped 2 bases, with 11 bases sitting between them. CDR1 is MNHEY, CDR2 SMNVEV, per germline (reference sequence). The CDR3 is made up of 14 amino acids. The CDR3 DNA is TGTGCCAGCAGTTTCGGGAACGCCCCCTACGAGCAGTACTTC. Its protein is CASSFGNAPYEQYF.

The genes are TRBV5-1 and TRBJ2-2, with TRBD1 as a possible D gene (6 bases). Germline values: CDR1 SGHRS, CDR2 YFSETQ. The CDR3 runs 17 residues. Trimming cost V 2 bases and J 0 bases, with 14 bases left between them. Written as DNA, the CDR3 is TGCGCCAGCAGCTTTGCCCCCGGGACATCGAACACCGGGGAGCTGTTTTTT. It is translated as CASSFAPGTSNTGELFF.

CDR3 region: CASSLAGVRYQETQYF. The CDR3 DNA reads as TGTGCCAGCAGCTTAGCGGGAGTGCGATATCAAGAGACCCAGTACTTC. The V call is TRBV13, the J call TRBJ2-5; D is possibly TRBD2 (6 bases). Germline V gives CDR1 PRHDT, CDR2 FYEKMQ (reference sequence). Deletions cut 1 base from V and 2 bases from J, with 14 bases between. CDR3 size: 16 residues.

This clone was counted at least ten times. The rearrangement links TRBV5-1 to TRBJ1-1; D is unclear. The CDR3 totals 15 residues. The germline gives CDR1 SGHRS, CDR2 YFSETQ. V lost 2 bases and J lost 1, with 12 bases in between. DNA of the CDR3: TGCGCCAGCAGCTTTCGGACGGAGGGGAACACTGAAGCTTTCTTT. Translation gives CASSFRTEGNTEAFF. Full variable domain (missing parts from reference TRBV5-1 and TRBJ1-1): KAGVTQTPRYLIKTRGQQVTLSCSPISGHRSVSWYQQTPGQGLQFLFEYFSETQRNKGNFPGRFSGRQFSNSRSEMNVSTLELGDSALYLCASSFRTEGNTEAFFGQGTRLTVV.

This sequence joins TRBV3-1 (or the pseudogene TRBV3-2) and TRBJ2-7; 7 nucleotides line up with TRBD2. CDR3 length equals 15 residues. V shed 1 base, J shed 1 base, and the junction held 4 bases outside the gene matches. The V gene's germline CDR1 is LGHDT and CDR2 YNNKEL (reference sequence). The CDR3, as DNA: TGTGCCAGCAGCCAAGTTAGCGGGCAATCCTACGAGCAGTACTTC. It is translated as CASSQVSGQSYEQYF.

Comments on this clone: Compared with germline, one end of the junction differs, possibly owing to a read error. The chain couples TRBV3-1 (or the pseudogene TRBV3-2) to TRBJ2-7, with a possible D match to TRBD1 (5 bases). The length of the CDR3 is 12 residues. Looked up from germline, CDR1 is LGHDT and CDR2 is YNNKEL (reference sequence). The CDR3 DNA sequence: TGTGCCAGCAGCCAAGTCTCGGCAGGGCAGGTTTTC. As protein: CASSQVSAGQVF.

This chain uses TRBV5-1 with TRBJ1-6; D unresolved. This CDR3 has 15 residues. Germline CDR1 SGHRS, CDR2 YFSETQ. V gave up 3 bases and J gave up 0 bases, with 7 bases separating them. CDR3 in amino acids: CASSSSTSYNSPLHF. CDR3 nucleotide sequence: TGCGCCAGCAGCTCGAGCACCTCCTATAATTCACCCCTCCACTTT.